The 8 T cell receptor beta chains below come from one sample, sequenced in a study of T cell responses to AZD1222 COVID-19 vaccine. Profiled with immunoSEQ multiplex PCR; TCRdb holds only in-frame clones, not every one. The top ten clones hold less than 5.5% of a sample with some 150,000 clones, around nine tenths of them seen once. Sequences were derived from peripheral blood, sampled on day 0 of AZD1222 vaccination. These TCRs come from an adult in good health.

CDR3 loop: CASSFGGGGTGFEKLFF. Here the CDR3 DNA reads TGTGCCAGCAGCTTTGGGGGTGGTGGGACAGGGTTTGAAAAACTGTTTTTT. The chain is built from TRBV11-2 and TRBJ1-4, with 9 bases lining up with TRBD1. The CDR3 is 17 amino acids. Looked up from germline, CDR1 is SGHAT and CDR2 is FQNNGV. Trimming at V came to 3 bases and at J to 7 bases, leaving 12 bases not matched to a gene.

The chain carries TRBV7-9 and TRBJ2-7, with 7 positions matching TRBD1. With 6 bases clipped from V and 7 bases from J, the junction kept 12 bases outside the gene matches. The CDR3 totals 14 residues. Germline-derived CDR1 and CDR2 are SEHNR and FQNEAQ (reference sequence). As DNA, the CDR3 is TGTGCCAGCAGTTTGGACAGGCCGCCTTTAGAGCAGTACTTC. Amino acids: CASSLDRPPLEQYF.

The rearrangement uses TRBV7-2 and TRBJ2-2; the D is unclear. CDR3 length: 14 amino acids. V lost 5 bases to trimming and J lost 4 bases, with 11 bases between them. The germline gives CDR1 SGHTA, CDR2 FQGNSA. CDR3 in amino acids: CASSPTSGTGELFF. The CDR3 DNA is TGTGCCAGCAGCCCGACCTCAGGCACCGGGGAGCTGTTTTTT.

The CDR3 region has the DNA TGTGCCACCAGTGATTTGACAGGGGCCACCGGGGAGCTGTTTTTT. Protein product: CATSDLTGATGELFF. The V gene is TRBV24-1, the J gene TRBJ2-2; 7 nucleotides align to TRBD1. The CDR3 covers 15 residues. The J segment lost 4 bases and the V segment lost 0 bases, leaving 1 base of the junction unmatched. From germline, CDR1 is KGHDR and CDR2 SFDVKD.

The genes are TRBV11-2 and TRBJ1-2, with 7 bases fitting TRBD1. Germline loops: CDR1 SGHAT, CDR2 FQNNGV. The CDR3 has 15 amino acids. Unmatched junction bases numbered 9, after V lost 0 bases and J lost 8 bases. CDR3 in amino acids: CASSLDHTGVIGYTF. Written as DNA, the CDR3 is TGTGCCAGCAGCTTAGACCACACAGGGGTGATCGGCTACACCTTC.

This clone was counted once. The chain links TRBV28 to TRBJ2-1, with D possibly matching TRBD1 (6 bases). V dropped 8 bases and J dropped 10 bases, with 30 bases sitting between them. CDR3 length equals 17 residues. Looked up from germline, CDR1 is MDHEN and CDR2 is SYDVKM. The CDR3 DNA reads as TGTGCCAGCCAGGGGTACAGTCAGAGACTCGACGGTTACGAGCAGTTCTTC. Residues: CASQGYSQRLDGYEQFF.

The chain has TRBV18 and TRBJ2-3; the match to TRBD1 covers 11 bases. Trimming at V came to 2 bases and at J to 4 bases, leaving 5 bases not matched to a gene. The germline V gene has CDR1 KGHSH and CDR2 LQKENI. This CDR3 region has 16 residues. CDR3 protein: CASSPKGQGEADTQYF. The CDR3, as DNA: TGTGCCAGCTCACCAAAGGGACAGGGGGAGGCAGATACGCAGTATTTT.

The genes are TRBV5-1 and TRBJ2-7; tentatively, D is TRBD2 (5 bases). The CDR3 runs 17 residues. Germline CDR1 is SGHRS and CDR2 is YFSETQ. V dropped 2 bases and J dropped 4 bases, with 22 bases sitting between them. CDR3 nucleotides: TGCGCCAGCAGCTTAGCGGACGGAACACCGGAGAGTTACGAGCAGTACTTC. Residues: CASSLADGTPESYEQYF.